One and the same sample provided the 18 T cell receptor beta chains below, sequenced in a study of blood T cells in healthy people across ages. Primed by a sample-barcoded 5' primer and a J-beta primer mix, a second PCR proceeded for 7 to 11 cycles. Via MiXCR, TCRdb re-called the 5' RACE reads, giving one row per CDR3 protein. The table shows over a million distinct CDR3 sequences, with around 45% occurring only once. Sequencing was performed on blood. The origin of the receptors is a woman aged 55 to 70 in good health.

V is TRBV29-1 and J is TRBJ2-4; 7 nucleotides agree with TRBD2. The last part of the DNA fits TRBJ2-7 better; the J call may be wrong. Germline V gene lookup returns CDR1 SQVTM and CDR2 ANQGSEA. There are 16 residues in the CDR3. The CDR3, as DNA: TGCAGCGTTTCTAGCCGCGGGGGAAAAGGCGACTACGAGCAGTACTTC. It translates to CSVSSRGGKGDYEQYF.

The gene calls are TRBV7-9 and TRBJ2-3; D ambiguous. Germline assignment: CDR1 SEHNR and CDR2 FQNEAQ (reference sequence). The CDR3 sequence is 14 residues long. Trimming took 5 bases from V and 2 from J, leaving 11 bases between them. The CDR3 DNA reads TGTGCCAGCAGCAAACCGGGCCTCACAGATACGCAGTATTTT. Translation: CASSKPGLTDTQYF. The entire variable domain, with the rest obtained from reference TRBV7-9 and TRBJ2-3, is as follows: DTGVSQNPRHKITKRGQNVTFRCDPISEHNRLYWYRQTLGQGPEFLTYFQNEAQLEKSRLLSDRFSAERPKGSFSTLEIQRTEQGDSAMYLCASSKPGLTDTQYFGPGTRLTVL.

The CDR3 DNA reads as TGTGCCATTGGACTAGCGGGAGCACGCGAGCAGTTCTTC. It translates to CAIGLAGAREQFF. The chain uses TRBV10-3 and TRBJ2-1, with 13 positions matching TRBD2. Per germline, CDR1 ENHRY and CDR2 SYGVKD. The CDR3 length is 13 residues. V shed 9 bases, J shed 10 bases, and the junction held 6 bases outside the gene matches.

The genes are TRBV7-9 and TRBJ1-4, with unresolved D. CDR1 is SEHNR and CDR2 is FQNEAQ in the germline V gene (reference sequence). The V end lost 7 bases, the J end lost 8 bases, and 14 bases lay between the germline ends. The CDR3 totals 13 residues. In DNA form, the CDR3 reads TGTGCCAGCACCCCCTCCTGGAAAGAAAAACTGTTTTTT. Its protein is CASTPSWKEKLFF.

The J gene is TRBJ1-2, the V gene TRBV9, with D maybe TRBD1 (5 bases). The CDR3 consists of 17 residues. The V end lost 2 bases, the J end lost 4 bases, and 21 bases lay between the germline ends. The germline gives CDR1 SGDLS, CDR2 YYNGEE. For the CDR3, the DNA is TGTGCCAGCAGCGTGGGCGCTCGGGACGGACAACTCTATGGCTACACCTTC. Translated: CASSVGARDGQLYGYTF.

The chain combines TRBV27 with TRBJ1-2; D is undetermined. V dropped 0 bases and J dropped 3 bases, with 11 bases sitting between them. This CDR3 spans 15 amino acids. CDR1 MNHEY and CDR2 SMNVEV come from the germline V gene (reference sequence). The CDR3 nucleotides read TGTGCCAGCAGTTTATCAGACCAGGACTACTATGGCTACACCTTC. Amino acid sequence: CASSLSDQDYYGYTF.

The sample holds one count of this clonotype. This rearrangement joins TRBV29-1 to TRBJ2-7, with D possibly matching TRBD1 (5 bases). Germline loops: CDR1 SQVTM, CDR2 ANQGSEA. V was pared by 6 bases and J by 7 bases, with 19 bases between. CDR3 length: 13 amino acids. This chain's CDR3 is CSVAQQAYNEQYF. DNA of the CDR3: TGCAGCGTCGCACAACAGGCTTACAATGAGCAGTACTTC.

This clonotype was counted only a few times. CDR3 amino acids: CAISEGSSGRSYNEQFF. DNA of the CDR3: TGTGCCATCAGTGAAGGAAGTAGCGGGAGGTCCTACAATGAGCAGTTCTTC. The V call is TRBV10-3, the J call TRBJ2-1; 10 bases align to TRBD2. From germline, CDR1 is ENHRY and CDR2 SYGVKD. The V and J ends lost 3 bases and 1 base, in that order; junction bases with no gene match: 6. The CDR3 spans 17 residues.

This clonotype turned up a few times. This chain joins TRBV9 and TRBJ2-7; the match to TRBD1 covers 10 bases. The end of the DNA is better explained by TRBJ2-5, so the J call may be wrong. The CDR3 runs 14 residues. CDR1 SGDLS and CDR2 YYNGEE come from the germline V gene. As DNA, the CDR3 is TGTGCCAGCTCTCGGACAGGGGGTGTGGAGACCCAGTACTTC. Residues: CASSRTGGVETQYF.

Notes on this clonotype: As the CDR3 is not closed by the conserved phenylalanine or tryptophan, this likely results from a read error. The chain carries TRBV6-6 and TRBJ2-1; 11 positions match TRBD2. From germline, CDR1 is MNHNY and CDR2 SVGAGI (reference sequence). With V trimmed by 7 bases and J by 5 bases, 4 bases remained unmatched. The CDR3 is 14 residues long. The DNA of the CDR3 is TGTGCCAGCAAGACTAGCGGGATGAACAATGAGCAGTTCTTA. Its translation is CASKTSGMNNEQFL.

V is TRBV7-2 and J is TRBJ2-7; the D is unclear. V was shortened by 4 bases and J by 10 bases, with 29 bases between the two germline ends. The CDR3 runs 17 residues. The germline V gene encodes CDR1 SGHTA and CDR2 FQGNSA. CDR3 in amino acids: CASSYSYGIGFYNEQYF. The CDR3 nucleotides are TGTGCCAGCAGCTACAGCTATGGTATTGGGTTCTACAATGAACAGTACTTC. The entire variable domain, with the rest obtained from reference TRBV7-2 and TRBJ2-7, is as follows: GAGVSQSPSNKVTEKGKDVELRCDPISGHTALYWYRQSLGQGLEFLIYFQGNSAPDKSGLPSDRFSAERTGGSVSTLTIQRTQQEDSAVYLCASSYSYGIGFYNEQYFGPGTRLTVT.

This clonotype appeared a few times. V is TRBV10-3 and J is TRBJ2-5; 9 nucleotides match TRBD1. The CDR3 is 15 amino acids. After removal of 9 bases from V and 4 bases from J, the junction contained 12 bases not matched to a gene. The V gene's germline CDR1 is ENHRY and CDR2 SYGVKD. In nucleotides, the CDR3 is TGTGCCATAGCCGAAGGGACAGGGAGGGGAGAGACCCAGTACTTC. Its translation: CAIAEGTGRGETQYF.

Notes on this clonotype: An end of the junction does not agree with germline; a read error may underlie this. The V gene is TRBV6-5, the J gene TRBJ2-5; the match to TRBD2 covers 8 bases. The closer fit of TRBJ2-7 to the DNA end suggests the J call may be wrong. This CDR3 spans 13 amino acids. Germline V gene sequence: CDR1 MNHEY, CDR2 SVGAGI. The CDR3 spells CASSDNGGDEQYF. The CDR3 region has the DNA TGCGCCAGCAGTGACAACGGGGGGGACGAGCAGTACTTC.

This clonotype was seen only once. Sequence at one end of the junction differs from germline and may be a read error. The chain couples TRBV5-1 to TRBJ2-7, with D unclear. Germline CDR1 and CDR2: SGHRS and YFSETQ. The CDR3 is 12 residues long. The CDR3 loop is CASGLAGSEQYF. Written as DNA, the CDR3 is TGCGCCAGCGGCTTGGCCGGCAGCGAGCAGTACTTC.

V and J are TRBV6-2 or TRBV6-3 and TRBJ1-2; D call uncertain. Trimming left V 6 bases short and J 6 bases short, with 14 bases between. This CDR3 is 13 amino acids long. The V gene's germline CDR1 is MNHEY and CDR2 SVGEGT. Here the CDR3 reads CASRTASGDGYTF. Here the CDR3 DNA reads TGTGCCAGCAGAACGGCCTCTGGGGATGGCTACACCTTC.

The CDR3 nucleotides read TGTGCCAGCAGCTCCGGACAGCGACAAGAGACCCAGTACTTC. Protein sequence: CASSSGQRQETQYF. The rearrangement links TRBV7-9 to TRBJ2-5, with a possible D match to TRBD1 (6 bases). Deletions cut 4 bases from V and 2 bases from J, with 11 bases between. Germline CDR1 SEHNR, CDR2 FQNEAQ (reference sequence). The CDR3 extends over 14 amino acids.

The V gene is TRBV4-2, the J gene TRBJ2-7; 10 bases are a match to TRBD1. The J call may be in error: the DNA end matches TRBJ2-5 better. Germline CDR1 reads LGHNA; CDR2 reads YNFKEQ. CDR3 length equals 17 residues. The CDR3 nucleotides read TGTGCCAGCAGCCAAGCTTCAGGACAGGGGGGACGGGAGACCCAGTACTTC. Encoded protein: CASSQASGQGGRETQYF.

This clonotype was counted only a few times. The CDR3: CSARISQVSEQYF. The CDR3 nucleotides read TGCAGTGCTAGAATTAGCCAGGTCTCAGAGCAGTACTTC. V and J are TRBV20-1 and TRBJ2-7; D is ambiguous. Germline loops: CDR1 DFQATT, CDR2 SNEGSKA (reference sequence). The CDR3 totals 13 residues. V was trimmed by 2 bases and J by 7 bases, leaving 15 bases between them.